The sequence of this TCR beta chain was determined in a study of T-cell reconstitution after alpha-beta-depleted transplantation in children. Study-wide results and caveats: After one year, T-cell counts and TCRbeta diversity mostly came from new T cells. Where alpha-beta T cells came from about two months after transplant was reportedly several hundred expanded graft clones. Surviving recipient T cells and thymic progenitors underlay high day-60 TCRbeta diversity in some patients.

This clonotype was seen repeatedly, ten times or more. Its target is unknown. Preparing the TCRbeta library involved the use of unique molecular identifiers. MiXCR, applied by TCRdb to the PCR reads, yields one record per CDR3 protein. The table has 250,000 to 400,000 distinct CDR3 sequences, 23% seen once. Trimming took off 4 bases at V and 8 bases at J, with 6 bases between the two ends. This CDR3 region has 11 residues. Germline CDR1 and CDR2: SGHDT and YYEEEE. The TCR was taken from a male patient younger than 18 who had a stem cell transplant for acute lymphoblastic leukemia, so the T cells may come from the graft donor. V gene TRBV5-6 combines with J gene TRBJ2-2; no reliable D call. Material: PBMCs, mostly from graft donor cells, obtained 180 days after TCRalphabeta/CD19-depleted stem cell transplant. The CDR3 reads CASSGLGELFF. CDR3 bases: TGTGCCAGCAGCGGTTTAGGGGAGCTGTTTTTT.